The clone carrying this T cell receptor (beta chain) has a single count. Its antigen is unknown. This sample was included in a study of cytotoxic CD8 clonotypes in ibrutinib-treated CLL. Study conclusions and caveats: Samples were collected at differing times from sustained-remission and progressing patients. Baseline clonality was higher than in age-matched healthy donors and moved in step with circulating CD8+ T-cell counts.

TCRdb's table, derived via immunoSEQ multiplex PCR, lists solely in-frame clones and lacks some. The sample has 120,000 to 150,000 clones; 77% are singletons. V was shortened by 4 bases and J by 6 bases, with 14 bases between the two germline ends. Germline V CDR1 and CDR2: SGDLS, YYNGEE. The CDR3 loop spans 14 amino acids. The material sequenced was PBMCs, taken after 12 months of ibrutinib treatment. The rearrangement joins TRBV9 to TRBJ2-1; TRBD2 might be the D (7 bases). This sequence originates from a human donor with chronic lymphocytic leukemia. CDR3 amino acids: CASSPGGGGNEQFF. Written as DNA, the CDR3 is TGTGCCAGCAGCCCTGGGGGAGGGGGCAATGAGCAGTTCTTC. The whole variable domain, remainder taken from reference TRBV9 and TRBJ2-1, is DSGVTQTPKHLITATGQRVTLRCSPRSGDLSVYWYQQSLDQGLQFLIQYYNGEERAKGNILERFSAQQFPDLHSELNLSSLELGDSALYFCASSPGGGGNEQFFGPGTRLTVL.